This entry concerns a single T cell receptor beta chain. Trimming took off 3 bases at V and 9 bases at J, with 6 bases between the two ends. The CDR3 length is 11 residues. CDR1 is LNHDA, CDR2 SQIVND, per germline (reference sequence). The sample belongs to a study of blood T cell repertoires in COVID-19. Assay: immunoSEQ multiplex PCR; the TCRdb copy retains only in-frame clones and omits some. The sample records 43,000 or so clones, approximately 86% being singletons. The chain couples TRBV19 to TRBJ1-5; no clear D. The sequence was collected from a man in his 60s with active or convalescent COVID-19. The sequenced sample consisted of peripheral blood. The CDR3 bases are TGTGCCAGTAGTATGGAGGGGCCCCAGCATTTT. Its translation is CASSMEGPQHF.